This T cell receptor beta chain was identified in a study of blood T cell repertoires in COVID-19. Study as a whole: Samples representing acute and convalescent COVID-19 were sourced from the United States, Italy and Spain. PBMCs, B-cell-depleted T cells, or T cells provided the cDNA or gDNA that made up the material.

Per the original methods: Estimation of nucleated cell counts was performed using reference gene primer amplification. Data came from immunoSEQ multiplex PCR; TCRdb stores just in-frame clones and leaves some out. That table supplies the V and J calls and clone size; D and trimming were determined from the DNA. The data contain over 130,000 clones, about 79% of them singletons. This CDR3 is built from 16 residues. The V gene's germline CDR1 is SGHDT and CDR2 YYEEEE. J gave up 4 bases and V 1 base, and 8 bases lay outside the gene matches. This sequence originates from a woman of 80 years or more with active or convalescent COVID-19. V usage is TRBV5-6 and J usage is TRBJ1-2; TRBD1 agrees at 9 bases. What was sequenced was peripheral blood. CDR3 nucleotide sequence: TGTGCCAGCAGCTTGCCGGGGACAGGGTCCTCCTATGGCTACACCTTC. Protein product: CASSLPGTGSSYGYTF.